This paragraph reports one T cell receptor beta chain. This clonotype was detected only a few times. There is no known antigen for this receptor. Within one base of it there is no much larger clone, and no base qualities were kept. The sample's time point label, in plain terms: newly diagnosed GD, antithyroid drugs for less than 3 months. For both TCR sequencing and RNA sequencing, RNA was extracted from PBMCs using TRIzol. The diagnosis of Graves' disease followed American Thyroid Association guidelines. The patients came from an endocrinology department in Xi'an, China. Each patient gave about 10 milliliters of peripheral blood, collected in an EDTA anticoagulant tube. Ficoll Paque Plus density gradient separation was used to isolate PBMCs, and no additional T cell sorting was done. An Agilent 2100 Bioanalyzer and agarose gel were used to check RNA quality, and a NanoDrop 2000 was used to measure RNA concentration.

These data are taken from a study of regulatory T cells in long-lasting Graves disease (dated by TCRdb to about 2021). With regard to the full study: In the newly diagnosed Graves' disease group, patients had been taking antithyroid drugs for less than 3 months. Patients with persistent Graves' disease were compared with patients with newly diagnosed Graves' disease using TCR sequencing and RNA sequencing of peripheral blood. The study took place in China and was registered as a clinical trial. A total of about 33 samples underwent TCR sequencing: about 13 from persistent and approximately 20 from newly diagnosed Graves' disease patients. Study-wide conclusions, independent of this receptor: A larger number of public clonotypes was shared among persistent patients (about 2,700) than among newly diagnosed patients (roughly 980). The authors noted that the small sample size was a limitation that may lower accuracy. Only the TCR beta chain was sequenced and analyzed. Compared with newly diagnosed patients, patients with persistent Graves' disease had lower TCR Shannon entropy and fewer highly expanded clones, which suggests clonal expansion. Persistent disease showed preferential use of TRBV28, TRBJ1-2 and TRBJ2-5, whereas newly diagnosed disease favored TRBV20-1 and TRBJ2-1. Because the primary lesion, thyroid tissue, could not be accessed, the study looked at peripheral blood alone.

Library method: multiplex PCR. Data came from an Illumina HiSeq 4000. TCR beta libraries were built with iRepertoire HTBI primers and Arm-PCR amplification of CDR3 regions. PCR products were gel purified before sequencing. The paper's data handling went like this. Across samples, roughly 60 TRBV and over 11 TRBJ segments were identified and used for gene usage analysis of CDR3 amino acid clonotypes. COPE and FqMerger were used to merge filtered high-quality paired reads into contigs. BLAST was used to align contigs to IMGT TRBV, TRBD and TRBJ reference genes, with CDR3 defined following IMGT. Any clonotype with a frequency above 0.1% was classified as a highly expanded clone. Shannon entropy was used to measure repertoire diversity, and the Gini coefficient was used to measure V-J evenness. Public clonotypes were defined as clonotypes shared by more than one individual. TCRdb reworked the public reads: Q25 trimming with fastp, MiXCR clone assembly, productive beta chains retained. Rows merge per CDR3 protein into single entries with the most common DNA and genes. These V and J calls originate from TCRdb's pipeline instead of the authors' own analysis. This sample comprises about 430,000 distinct CDR3 sequences, approximately 16% of them detected only once. About 7.8% of the sample is in the top ten clones.

The germline V gene gives CDR1 as SGHTA and CDR2 as FQGNSA. The CDR3, from cysteine to phenylalanine, totals 16 residues. Only the CDR3 region is kept as DNA, spanning 48 bases read in frame from base 1. The trim is 4 bases for V and 3 bases for J, with a gap of 18 bases between the germline ends. These sequences were also reported in another study, on T cells in Graves' hyperthyroidism and ophthalmopathy. Per that second paper: Graves' hyperthyroidism was defined as stable when no progression to ophthalmopathy occurred over 18 months of follow-up. Hyperthyroidism patients were newly diagnosed, had a disease duration of under 2 months, and were aged 18 to 65 years. Exclusion was applied to patients with uncontrolled infections, other autoimmune diseases, pregnancy or lactation. Diagnoses were established on the basis of clinical symptoms, serum thyroxine and TRAb, thyroid ultrasound, and orbital computed tomography. The first round of RT-PCR for the TCR CDR3 was performed with the HTBI primer set and the Qiagen OneStep RT-PCR kit. Most expanded thyroid clonotypes (frequency above 0.001) were also detected in blood, suggesting blood repertoires may reflect thyroid immune responses. In cross-validation, a model built on a 13 V-J signature told ophthalmopathy apart from stable hyperthyroidism with 85% to 90% sensitivity and about 81% specificity, and in testing the same model reached 80%/75%. In validation, the model predicted progression to ophthalmopathy with over 60% sensitivity and less than 75% specificity, a median of about 6 months before onset. To identify TCR V-J signatures that set the groups apart, the researchers used a discovery cohort of 100 patients, made up of some 41 with Graves' ophthalmopathy and approximately 57 with stable Graves' hyperthyroidism. Prospective prediction of ophthalmopathy was tested in an independent validation cohort of 18 to 20 hyperthyroidism patients and 17 patients who later progressed to ophthalmopathy. For training and testing, the roughly 97 patients in the discovery cohort were randomly divided in a 7:3 ratio. In addition, the study compared T-cell repertoires in thyroid tissue and in blood from about 6 Graves' hyperthyroidism patients. After blood sampling, hyperthyroidism patients were treated with methimazole at a starting dose of 30 mg daily, and ophthalmopathy patients were treated with high-dose intravenous methylprednisolone. Libraries were constructed in a second round of multiplex PCR, after which size selection and purification were carried out. Libraries were sequenced paired-end with 100 bp reads on an Illumina HiSeq2000. SOAPnuke was used to process the raw data, with reads discarded if the reads contained adapters or uncalled bases, had a mean Phred below 15, or lacked an exact constant-primer or identifier match. High-quality paired reads were merged with COPE v1.2.5, and unique nucleotide sequences were defined as clonotypes. MiTCR v1.1 was used to align clonotypes to the IMGT TRBV, TRBD and TRBJ reference segments. Analysis was restricted to V-J combinations with a frequency above 0.0001, which covered 98% to 99.2% of repertoires. The TCS score was defined as F50 (clonal expansion) divided by E x V (chaos), with BLOSUM62-based TCRdist calculated between CDR3 peptides within each V-J. Welch's t-statistics and random forest reduced approximately 520 V-J features to about 13, which were used in a naive Bayes classifier (R e1071). Sample size was not statistically predetermined, and blinding of investigators to group allocation was not performed. According to the paper, TCR Vbeta CDR3 sequencing was carried out on 135 peripheral blood samples, which came from 40 to 45 ophthalmopathy, approximately 72 hyperthyroidism and some 17 progressor patients.

This material consisted of peripheral blood mononuclear cells (PBMCs), taken at new diagnosis, from a patient treated with antithyroid drugs. The V and J segments used are TRBV7-2 and TRBJ1-1; a weak D assignment points to TRBD1 (5 bases agree). The TCR sequence derives from a woman aged 40 to 50 with Graves disease. Donor details come from another sample of the same person, matched by shared clones. The base sequence is TGTGCCAGCAGCTCCACCGGGGCAGGGTCGGACACTGAAGCTTTCTTT. This translates into CASSSTGAGSDTEAFF.